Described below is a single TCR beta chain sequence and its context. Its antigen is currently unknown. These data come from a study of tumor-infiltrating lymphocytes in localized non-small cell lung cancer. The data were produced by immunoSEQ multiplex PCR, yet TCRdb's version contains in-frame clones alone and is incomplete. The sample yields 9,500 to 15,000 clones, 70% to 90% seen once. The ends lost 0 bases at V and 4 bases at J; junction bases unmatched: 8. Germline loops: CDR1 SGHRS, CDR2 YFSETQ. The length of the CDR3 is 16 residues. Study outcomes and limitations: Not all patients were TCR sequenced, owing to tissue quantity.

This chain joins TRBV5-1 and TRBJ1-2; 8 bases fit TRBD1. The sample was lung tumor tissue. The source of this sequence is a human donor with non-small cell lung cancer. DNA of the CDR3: TGCGCCAGCAGCTTGGAAATTACGGGGACAGGCTATGGCTACACCTTC. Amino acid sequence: CASSLEITGTGYGYTF.